Listed here are 26 T cell receptor beta chains from one sample, sequenced in a study of CD4 T cells in relation to SARS-CoV-2 and coronaviruses. Repertoires were generated with immunoSEQ multiplex PCR, while TCRdb's copy carries only in-frame clones and drops some. The sample lists some 40,000 clones, approximately 82% seen once, with 4.5% to 5% in the top ten. Their cognate antigens are unknown. Sample: naive CD4+ T cells from PBMCs, cultured in vitro. This sample's subset: naive CD4+ T cells isolated by negative enrichment. The source of these receptors is an adult with COVID-19.

This clone appeared a few times. This chain joins TRBV23-1 and TRBJ2-3; possible D gene TRBD1, 6 bases. TRBV23-1 is known as an ORF, though its function is uncertain. CDR3 length: 16 residues. Trimming shortened V by 8 bases and J by 2 bases, and 20 bases separated the two germline ends. CDR3 loop: CASRPQGFRDTDTQYF. In DNA, the CDR3 is TGCGCCAGCCGCCCACAGGGATTCAGGGACACAGATACGCAGTATTTT.

The chain is built from TRBV4-1 and TRBJ2-6; the match to TRBD2 covers 7 bases. V shed 1 base, J shed 0 bases, and the junction held 9 bases outside the gene matches. The CDR3 contains 19 residues. Germline assignment: CDR1 MGHRA and CDR2 YSYEKL. The CDR3 region is CASSQGGASGYSGANVLTF. The CDR3 DNA reads as TGCGCCAGCAGCCAAGGGGGTGCTAGCGGATACTCTGGGGCCAACGTCCTGACTTTC.

V and J are TRBV4-1 and TRBJ1-3; D is uncertain. Germline V gene lookup returns CDR1 MGHRA and CDR2 YSYEKL. The V end was cut by 1 base, the J end by 0 bases, with 10 bases between. The CDR3 consists of 16 residues. The CDR3 nucleotides are TGCGCCAGCAGCCAAGGCCCTGGGAACTCTGGAAACACCATATATTTT. This gives the protein CASSQGPGNSGNTIYF.

This chain uses TRBV28 with TRBJ2-1; 8 bases agree with TRBD2. Per the germline V gene, CDR1 is MDHEN and CDR2 is SYDVKM. CDR3 length: 14 amino acids. The trim removed 6 bases at V and 4 bases at J, leaving 5 bases unmatched. The CDR3 loop is CASRESSGYNEQFF. CDR3 bases: TGTGCCAGCAGAGAGTCTAGCGGGTACAATGAGCAGTTCTTC.

On this clone: Its ends do not fully match the called genes, so a read error is possible. V gene TRBV19 combines with J gene TRBJ2-7; TRBD1 aligns across 9 bases. The CDR3 totals 11 residues. Germline assignment: CDR1 LNHDA and CDR2 SQIVND (reference sequence). The CDR3 nucleotides read TGTGCCAGTAGTATAGTGGACAGGGGAGACTTC. This sequence encodes CASSIVDRGDF.

The V gene is TRBV29-1, the J gene TRBJ1-1; D is undetermined. The V gene lost 6 bases and the J gene lost 3 bases, with 14 bases spanning the gap. The germline CDR1 and CDR2 sequences are SQVTM and ANQGSEA. This CDR3 is 13 amino acids long. CDR3 region: CSVVRTEYTEAFF. CDR3 DNA: TGCAGCGTCGTCCGGACGGAGTACACTGAAGCTTTCTTT.

The chain is built from TRBV28 and TRBJ2-7; TRBD2 agrees at 9 bases. Trimming removed 3 bases from V and 5 bases from J; junction bases left unmatched: 11. Germline-derived CDR1 and CDR2 are MDHEN and SYDVKM. This CDR3 has 16 amino acids. The CDR3: CASSLGGLAGMDEQYF. In nucleotides, the CDR3 is TGTGCCAGCAGTTTGGGGGGGCTAGCGGGAATGGACGAGCAGTACTTC.

This chain connects TRBV10-3 to TRBJ2-5; 8 bases align to TRBD1. With V trimmed by 6 bases and J by 4 bases, 13 bases remained unmatched. This CDR3 region has 16 residues. Germline CDR1 reads ENHRY; CDR2 reads SYGVKD. CDR3 sequence: CAIRGINSGGRETQYF. CDR3 DNA: TGTGCCATCAGGGGTATCAACTCAGGGGGCAGAGAGACCCAGTACTTC.

The V and J genes are TRBV11-2 and TRBJ1-5, with no clear D. Germline V gene lookup returns CDR1 SGHAT and CDR2 FQNNGV. V was pared by 3 bases and J by 4 bases, with 7 bases between. The CDR3 spans 13 residues. The CDR3 loop reads CASSLGPNQPQHF. The CDR3 coding sequence is TGTGCCAGCAGCTTGGGCCCTAATCAGCCCCAGCATTTT.

This chain connects TRBV2 to TRBJ2-7; D is unresolved. Germline CDR1 SNHLY, CDR2 FYNNEI. CDR3 length: 12 amino acids. Trimming left V 0 bases short and J 3 bases short, with 3 bases between. CDR3 bases: TGTGCCAGCAGTGAAGCCAGCTACGAGCAGTACTTC. It specifies CASSEASYEQYF.

The V call is TRBV15, the J call TRBJ2-2; TRBD2 matches 8 bases. In germline, CDR1 is LNHNV, CDR2 YYDKDF (reference sequence). V was pared by 1 base and J by 4 bases, with 5 bases of the junction left unmatched. This CDR3 has 16 residues. CDR3 amino acids: CATSRAGGRTTGELFF. CDR3 DNA sequence: TGTGCCACCAGCAGAGCGGGCGGGAGGACCACCGGGGAGCTGTTTTTT.

The chain has TRBV24-1 and TRBJ2-1; TRBD2 agrees at 11 bases. CDR1 is KGHDR and CDR2 is SFDVKD in the germline V gene. The CDR3 has 16 residues. The V gene end was trimmed by 3 bases and the J gene end by 5 bases; junction bases not matched to a gene: 5. CDR3 sequence: CATSDSGTSGNNEQFF. CDR3 in DNA: TGTGCCACCAGTGATAGCGGGACTAGCGGCAACAATGAGCAGTTCTTC.

The genes are TRBV19 and TRBJ2-2; D uncertain. V was trimmed by 4 bases and J by 0 bases, leaving 6 bases between them. The CDR3 runs to 14 residues. Germline CDR1 and CDR2: LNHDA and SQIVND (reference sequence). CDR3 nucleotide sequence: TGTGCCAGTAGTAGCTACACGAACACCGGGGAGCTGTTTTTT. Translating gives CASSSYTNTGELFF. The full variable domain, with the rest looked up from reference TRBV19 and TRBJ2-2, is DGGITQSPKYLFRKEGQNVTLSCEQNLNHDAMYWYRQDPGQGLRLIYYSQIVNDFQKGDIAEGYSVSREKKESFPLTVTSAQKNPTAFYLCASSSYTNTGELFFGEGSRLTVL.

The chain has TRBV6-6 and TRBJ1-6, with no clear D. V was shortened by 0 bases and J by 12 bases, with 9 bases between the two germline ends. CDR1 is MNHNY and CDR2 is SVGAGI in the germline V gene (reference sequence). This CDR3 has 13 residues. CDR3: CASSYSTGEPLHF. DNA of the CDR3: TGTGCCAGCAGTTACTCGACGGGCGAACCCCTCCACTTT.

The chain is built from TRBV11-2 and TRBJ2-3; D may be TRBD2 (5 bases). The germline CDR1 and CDR2 sequences are SGHAT and FQNNGV. The CDR3 has 13 amino acids. V lost 5 bases and J lost 1, with 7 bases in between. The CDR3 spells CASSPGGTDTQYF. The CDR3 bases are TGTGCCAGCAGCCCCGGGGGCACAGATACGCAGTATTTT.

The chain uses TRBV27 and TRBJ2-1, with 8 bases lining up with TRBD2. The CDR3 covers 14 residues. Germline V lookup: CDR1 MNHEY, CDR2 SMNVEV (reference sequence). The ends lost 1 base at V and 10 bases at J; junction bases unmatched: 6. The CDR3 spells CASSLFSGGLEQFF. CDR3 nucleotides: TGTGCCAGCAGTTTATTTTCGGGGGGGCTGGAGCAGTTCTTC.

This clone appeared once. The chain uses TRBV3-1 (or the pseudogene TRBV3-2) and TRBJ2-3; TRBD2 might be the D (7 bases). CDR3 length: 17 amino acids. Germline assignment: CDR1 LGHDT and CDR2 YNNKEL (reference sequence). V lost 0 bases and J lost 3, with 16 bases in between. CDR3 in DNA: TGTGCCAGCAGCCAAGATGTCGGAGGGGGAGGGACAGATACGCAGTATTTT. Amino acids: CASSQDVGGGGTDTQYF.

The J gene is TRBJ2-1, the V gene TRBV7-9; D is uncertain. This CDR3 has 19 amino acids. Germline V gene sequence: CDR1 SEHNR, CDR2 FQNEAQ (reference sequence). The V and J ends lost 4 bases and 0 bases respectively, with 22 bases between them. The CDR3 loop reads CASSSGARRTVSSYNEQFF. CDR3 in DNA: TGTGCCAGCAGCTCCGGAGCTAGACGCACGGTCAGCTCCTACAATGAGCAGTTCTTC.

This chain uses TRBV5-1 with TRBJ2-2; D gene unclear. CDR3 length equals 14 residues. V was pared by 3 bases and J by 6 bases, with 12 bases between. CDR1 SGHRS and CDR2 YFSETQ come from the germline V gene. The CDR3 nucleotides are TGCGCCAGCAGCTACTCGGCGGTGGCCGGGGAGCTGTTTTTT. Amino acids: CASSYSAVAGELFF. Full variable domain (rest looked up from reference TRBV5-1 and TRBJ2-2): KAGVTQTPRYLIKTRGQQVTLSCSPISGHRSVSWYQQTPGQGLQFLFEYFSETQRNKGNFPGRFSGRQFSNSRSEMNVSTLELGDSALYLCASSYSAVAGELFFGEGSRLTVL.

The genes are TRBV29-1 and TRBJ1-2; D may be TRBD1 (5 bases). V lost 6 bases to trimming and J lost 1 base, with 9 bases between them. Per the germline V gene, CDR1 is SQVTM and CDR2 is ANQGSEA. The CDR3 runs to 12 residues. This CDR3 is CSVIRVNYGYTF. The DNA of the CDR3 is TGCAGCGTGATCAGGGTTAACTATGGCTACACCTTC.

The chain recombines TRBV11-3 with TRBJ1-5; 7 bases align to TRBD1. This CDR3 is 19 amino acids long. V was pared by 0 bases and J by 11 bases, with 22 bases of the junction left unmatched. Germline V CDR1 and CDR2: SGHNT, YENEEA. In DNA, the CDR3 is TGTGCCAGCAGCTTAGATCAAGGCGGTGGGGGACAGCCACTCGTGGCCCAGCATTTT. Its protein product is CASSLDQGGGGQPLVAQHF.

The rearrangement links TRBV5-1 to TRBJ2-1; D remains unclear. Germline V gene lookup returns CDR1 SGHRS and CDR2 YFSETQ. The CDR3 is made up of 13 amino acids. V was cut by 0 bases and J by 5 bases, with 6 bases left in between. CDR3 residues: CASSLATNNEQFF. DNA for the CDR3: TGCGCCAGCAGCTTGGCCACAAACAATGAGCAGTTCTTC.

The chain couples TRBV6-1 to TRBJ2-2; tentative D call: TRBD1 (5 bases). CDR1 MNHNS and CDR2 SASEGT come from the germline V gene. The CDR3 has 17 residues. The V end lost 0 bases, the J end lost 7 bases, and 18 bases lay between the germline ends. The CDR3 reads CASSEAFSGRGGGELFF. In DNA form, the CDR3 reads TGTGCCAGCAGTGAAGCCTTCTCAGGGCGAGGTGGCGGGGAGCTGTTTTTT.

The chain has TRBV19 and TRBJ1-6; D ambiguous. V lost 1 base to trimming and J lost 0 bases, with 4 bases between them. Germline CDR1 is LNHDA and CDR2 is SQIVND (reference sequence). This CDR3 comprises 15 residues. The CDR3 loop reads CASSIGGSYNSPLHF. The CDR3 nucleotides are TGTGCCAGTAGTATAGGAGGCTCCTATAATTCACCCCTCCACTTT.

In DNA, the CDR3 is TGTGCCAGCGGACTAGCGGGGAACAATGAGCAGTTCTTC. This gives the protein CASGLAGNNEQFF. The chain carries TRBV9 and TRBJ2-1, with TRBD2 matching over 12 bases. J lost 5 bases, V lost 7 bases, and 1 base had no gene match. The germline V gene encodes CDR1 SGDLS and CDR2 YYNGEE. The CDR3 contains 13 residues.

The rearrangement uses TRBV28 and TRBJ1-1, with D hard to call. The V gene's germline CDR1 is MDHEN and CDR2 SYDVKM. This CDR3 is built from 11 residues. Trimming took off 7 bases at V and 1 base at J, with 4 bases between the two ends. The CDR3 loop is CASKGNTEAFF. In DNA form, the CDR3 reads TGTGCCAGCAAGGGGAACACTGAAGCTTTCTTT.